This T cell receptor beta chain appears in the sequencing data of a study of T cells in Graves' hyperthyroidism and ophthalmopathy. Per germline, CDR1 KGHDR and CDR2 SFDVKD. The CDR3 runs to 18 residues. J lost 0 bases, V lost 4 bases, and 7 bases had no gene match. Study-wide results and caveats: Most thyroid clonotypes expanded above 0.001 appeared in blood too.

A Clinical Activity Score of at least 3, a NOSPECS grade of at least 4 and a duration under 3 months were recorded in the ophthalmopathy patients. Cells are PBMCs isolated from around 10 ml of fresh blood. RNA transcripts provided the source from which TCR beta CDR3 regions were amplified. First-round RT-PCR with HTBI primers amplified the TCR CDR3 region. TCRdb independently ran MiXCR on the multiplex PCR reads; one entry per CDR3 protein. The sample comprises hundreds of thousands of distinct CDR3 sequences, 22% of which are singletons, and 49% rests with the top ten. In its sample, this clonotype was seen a few times. Its antigen is currently unknown.

This clonotype was obtained from a woman in her seventies with Graves' ophthalmopathy. The sequencing input was blood. The chain links TRBV24-1 to TRBJ2-1; 11 bases are a match to TRBD2. CDR3 in DNA: TGTGCCACCAGTGACTCGGGACTAGCGGACAGCTCCTACAATGAGCAGTTCTTC. This codes for CATSDSGLADSSYNEQFF.